This entry concerns a single T cell receptor beta chain. Its specificity is not known. This specimen belongs to a study of blood T cells in healthy people across ages. Study-wide findings and caveats: PBMCs left unsorted prevented a conclusive naive versus antigen-experienced comparison.

This CDR3 region has 14 residues. J lost 2 bases, V lost 4 bases, and 4 bases had no gene match. Each donor had approximately 10 milliliters of peripheral blood drawn. Alongside a J-beta primer mix, a sample-barcoded 5' primer served in a second PCR lasting roughly 7 to 11 cycles. Each CDR3 protein gets one entry after TCRdb re-called the 5' RACE reads with MiXCR. The sample comprises 1.2 million to 1.5 million distinct CDR3 sequences, 59% of which are singletons, and roughly 6.3% rests with the top ten. This clonotype originated in a man in his late teens or twenties in good health. Sequenced sample: blood. The genes are TRBV12-3 or TRBV12-4 and TRBJ2-5; 7 positions agree with TRBD2. The CDR3 bases are TGTGCCAGCAGTTCGTCTAGCGGACAAGAGACCCAGTACTTC. Its translation: CASSSSSGQETQYF.